The entry below describes one T cell receptor (beta chain). Baseline was the first blood sampling point, followed by cycle 4 day 1 and cycle 7 day 1. The assay was immunoSEQ multiplex PCR, and TCRdb's table has in-frame clones only and misses some. The data hold tens of thousands of clones, with 80% to 90% observed a single time. The data belong to a study of OX40 agonist ivuxolimab in advanced cancers. With V trimmed by 8 bases and J by 7 bases, 15 bases remained unmatched. Germline-derived CDR1 and CDR2 are SQVTM and ANQGSEA. This CDR3 contains 14 residues. Sequencing used CD4+ or CD8+ T cells sorted from blood, obtained in a trial of the OX40 agonist ivuxolimab. This clonotype originated in an adult with an advanced solid tumor such as melanoma, head and neck, liver or kidney cancer. V usage is TRBV29-1 and J usage is TRBJ2-7; 9 positions agree with TRBD1. CDR3 residues: CSSLFGQGSGEQYF. The CDR3 coding sequence is TGCAGCTCCCTTTTCGGACAGGGGTCAGGGGAGCAGTACTTC.